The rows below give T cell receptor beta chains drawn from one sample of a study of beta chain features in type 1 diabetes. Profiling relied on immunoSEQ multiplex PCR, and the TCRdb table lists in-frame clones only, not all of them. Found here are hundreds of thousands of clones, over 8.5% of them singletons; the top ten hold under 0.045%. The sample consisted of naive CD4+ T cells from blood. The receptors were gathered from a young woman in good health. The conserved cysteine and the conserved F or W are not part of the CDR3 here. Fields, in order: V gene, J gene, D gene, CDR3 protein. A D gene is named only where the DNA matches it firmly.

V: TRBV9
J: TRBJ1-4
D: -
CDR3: ASSVAPYNEKLF

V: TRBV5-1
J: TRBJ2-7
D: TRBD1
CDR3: ASSSRGTGDEQY

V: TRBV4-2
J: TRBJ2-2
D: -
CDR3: ASSHVSLGHTGELF

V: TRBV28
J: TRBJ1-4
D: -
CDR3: ASSFWGQGNEKLF

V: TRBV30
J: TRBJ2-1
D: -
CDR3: AWIGDVSSYNEQF

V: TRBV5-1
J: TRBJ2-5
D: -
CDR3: ASSLEVRETQY

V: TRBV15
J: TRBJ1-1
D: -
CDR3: ATSRYTGVGNTEAF

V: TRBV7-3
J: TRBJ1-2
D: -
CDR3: ASSPTAGTGEYGYT

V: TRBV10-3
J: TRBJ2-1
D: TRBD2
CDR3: AIRLGLGLAGMGSNNEQF

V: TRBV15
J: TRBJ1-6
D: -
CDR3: ATSSAIASRGSPLH

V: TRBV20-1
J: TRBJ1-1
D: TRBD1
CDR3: SALQGVGAF

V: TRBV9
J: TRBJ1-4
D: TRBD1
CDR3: ASSSGQGHEKLF

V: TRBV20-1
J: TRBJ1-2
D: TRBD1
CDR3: SAGDRGDYT

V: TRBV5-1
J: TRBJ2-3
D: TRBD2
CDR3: ASSTSSGRGLDTQY

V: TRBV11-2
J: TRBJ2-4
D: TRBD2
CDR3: ASSLAGLAENKNIQY

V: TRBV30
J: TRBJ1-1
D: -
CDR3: AWSRQRPMNTEAF

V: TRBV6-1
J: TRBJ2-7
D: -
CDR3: ASREGGVYEQY

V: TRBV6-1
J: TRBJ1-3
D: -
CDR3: ASRVSSGNTIY

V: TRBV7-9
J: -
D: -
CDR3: ASSSWGGYEQY

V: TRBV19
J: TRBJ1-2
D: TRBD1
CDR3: ASSLRTGDDYGYT